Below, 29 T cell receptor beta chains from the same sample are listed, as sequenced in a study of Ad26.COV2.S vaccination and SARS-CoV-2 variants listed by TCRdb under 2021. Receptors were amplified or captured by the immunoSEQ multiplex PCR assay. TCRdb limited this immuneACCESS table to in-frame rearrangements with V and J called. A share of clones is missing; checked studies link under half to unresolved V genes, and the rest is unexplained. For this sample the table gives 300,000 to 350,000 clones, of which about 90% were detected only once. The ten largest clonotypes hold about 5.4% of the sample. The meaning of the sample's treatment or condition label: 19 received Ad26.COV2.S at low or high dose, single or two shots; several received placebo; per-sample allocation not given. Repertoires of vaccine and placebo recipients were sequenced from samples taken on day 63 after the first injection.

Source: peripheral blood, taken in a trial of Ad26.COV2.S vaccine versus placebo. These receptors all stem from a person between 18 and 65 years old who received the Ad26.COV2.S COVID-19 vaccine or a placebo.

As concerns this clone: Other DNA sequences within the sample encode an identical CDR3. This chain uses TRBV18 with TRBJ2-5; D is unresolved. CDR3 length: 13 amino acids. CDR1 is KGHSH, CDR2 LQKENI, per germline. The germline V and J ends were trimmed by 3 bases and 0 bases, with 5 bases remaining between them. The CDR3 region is CASSPGNQETQYF. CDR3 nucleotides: TGTGCCAGCTCACCGGGAAACCAAGAGACCCAGTACTTC.

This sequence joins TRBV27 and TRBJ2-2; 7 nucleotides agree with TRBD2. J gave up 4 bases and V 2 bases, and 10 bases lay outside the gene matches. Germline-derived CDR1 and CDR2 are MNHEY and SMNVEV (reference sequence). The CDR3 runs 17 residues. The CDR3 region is CASSLQTSESPTGELFF. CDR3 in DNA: TGTGCCAGCAGTTTACAAACTAGCGAGAGCCCCACCGGGGAGCTGTTTTTT.

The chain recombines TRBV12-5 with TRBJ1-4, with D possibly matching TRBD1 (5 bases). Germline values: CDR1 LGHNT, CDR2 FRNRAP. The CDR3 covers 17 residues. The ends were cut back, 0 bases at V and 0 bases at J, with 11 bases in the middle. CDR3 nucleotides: TGTGCTAGTGGTTTGGTTCTCGGGACCCCAACTAATGAAAAACTGTTTTTT. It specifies CASGLVLGTPTNEKLFF. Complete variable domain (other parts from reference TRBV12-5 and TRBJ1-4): DARVTQTPRHKVTEMGQEVTMRCQPILGHNTVFWYRQTMMQGLELLAYFRNRAPLDDSGMPKDRFSAEMPDATLATLKIQPSEPRDSAVYFCASGLVLGTPTNEKLFFGSGTQLSVL.

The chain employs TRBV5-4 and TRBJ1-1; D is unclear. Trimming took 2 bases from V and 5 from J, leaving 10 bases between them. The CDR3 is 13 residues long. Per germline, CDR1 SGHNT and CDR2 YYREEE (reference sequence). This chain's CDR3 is CASSLDPGTEAFF. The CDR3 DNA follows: TGTGCCAGCAGCTTAGATCCTGGGACTGAAGCTTTCTTT.

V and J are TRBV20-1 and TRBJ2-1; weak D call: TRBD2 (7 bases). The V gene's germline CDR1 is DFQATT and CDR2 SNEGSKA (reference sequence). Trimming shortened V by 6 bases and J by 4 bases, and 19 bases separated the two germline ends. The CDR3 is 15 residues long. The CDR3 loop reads CSASRGGGLYNEQFF. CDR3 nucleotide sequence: TGCAGTGCCAGTCGTGGCGGGGGCCTTTACAATGAGCAGTTCTTC.

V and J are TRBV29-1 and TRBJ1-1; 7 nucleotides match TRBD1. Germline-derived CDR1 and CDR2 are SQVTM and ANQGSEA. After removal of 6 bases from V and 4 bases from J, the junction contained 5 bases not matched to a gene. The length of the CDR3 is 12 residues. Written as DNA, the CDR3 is TGCAGCGTACAGGGGAGGCCCACTGAAGCTTTCTTT. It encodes CSVQGRPTEAFF.

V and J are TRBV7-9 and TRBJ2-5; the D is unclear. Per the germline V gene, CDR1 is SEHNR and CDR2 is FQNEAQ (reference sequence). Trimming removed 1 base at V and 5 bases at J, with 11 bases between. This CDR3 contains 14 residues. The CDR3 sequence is CASSLGQHHETQYF. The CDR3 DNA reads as TGTGCCAGCAGCTTAGGTCAGCATCATGAGACCCAGTACTTC.

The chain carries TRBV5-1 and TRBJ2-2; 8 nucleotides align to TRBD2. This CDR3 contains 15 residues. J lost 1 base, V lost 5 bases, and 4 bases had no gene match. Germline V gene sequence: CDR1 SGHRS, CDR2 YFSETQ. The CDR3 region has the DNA TGCGCCAGCAGACCCAGCGGGGGGAACACCGGGGAGCTGTTTTTT. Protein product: CASRPSGGNTGELFF.

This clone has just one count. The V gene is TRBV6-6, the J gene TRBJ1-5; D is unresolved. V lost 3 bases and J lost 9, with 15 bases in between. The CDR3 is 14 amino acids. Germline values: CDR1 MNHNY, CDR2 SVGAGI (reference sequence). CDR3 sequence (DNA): TGTGCCAGCAGTTATCCGGGCGAGCGTGCGCCCCAGCATTTT. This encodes CASSYPGERAPQHF.

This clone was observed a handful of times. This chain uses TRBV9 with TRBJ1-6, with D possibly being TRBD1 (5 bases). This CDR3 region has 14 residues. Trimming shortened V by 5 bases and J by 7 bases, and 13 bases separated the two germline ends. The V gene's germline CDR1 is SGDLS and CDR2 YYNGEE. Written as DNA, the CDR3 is TGTGCCAGCAGTATAGGGACGGTGAATTCACCCCTCCACTTT. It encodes CASSIGTVNSPLHF.

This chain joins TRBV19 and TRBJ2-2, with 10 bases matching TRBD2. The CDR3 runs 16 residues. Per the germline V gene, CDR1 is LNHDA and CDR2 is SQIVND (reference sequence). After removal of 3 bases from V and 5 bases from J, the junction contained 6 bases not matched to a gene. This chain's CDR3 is CASSIGIAGGTGELFF. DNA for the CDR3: TGTGCCAGTAGTATTGGGATAGCGGGAGGTACCGGGGAGCTGTTTTTT.

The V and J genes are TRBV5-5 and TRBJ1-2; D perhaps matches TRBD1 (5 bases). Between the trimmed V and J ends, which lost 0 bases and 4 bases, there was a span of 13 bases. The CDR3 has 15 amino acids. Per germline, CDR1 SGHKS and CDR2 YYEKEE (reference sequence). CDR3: CASSLDAGTGYGYTF. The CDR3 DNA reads TGTGCCAGCAGCTTGGACGCCGGGACCGGCTATGGCTACACCTTC.

The CDR3 loop is CASSDSAEAFF. The CDR3, as DNA: TGTGCCAGCAGTGATAGTGCTGAAGCTTTCTTT. The chain links TRBV6-1 to TRBJ1-1, with D hard to call. CDR1 MNHNS and CDR2 SASEGT come from the germline V gene. V gave up 3 bases and J gave up 6 bases, with 5 bases separating them. This CDR3 spans 11 amino acids.

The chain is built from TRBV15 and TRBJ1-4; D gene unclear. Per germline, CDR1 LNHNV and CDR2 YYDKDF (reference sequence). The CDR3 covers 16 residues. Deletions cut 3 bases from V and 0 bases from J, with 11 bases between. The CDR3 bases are TGTGCCACCAGCAGCGTGGCACCAGCAACTAATGAAAAACTGTTTTTT. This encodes CATSSVAPATNEKLFF.

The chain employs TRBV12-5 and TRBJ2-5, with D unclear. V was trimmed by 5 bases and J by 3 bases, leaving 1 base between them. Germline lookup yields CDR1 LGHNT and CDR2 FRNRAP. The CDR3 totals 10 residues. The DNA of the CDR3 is TGTGCTAGTGGTGAAGAGACCCAGTACTTC. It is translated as CASGEETQYF. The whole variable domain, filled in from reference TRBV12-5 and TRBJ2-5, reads DARVTQTPRHKVTEMGQEVTMRCQPILGHNTVFWYRQTMMQGLELLAYFRNRAPLDDSGMPKDRFSAEMPDATLATLKIQPSEPRDSAVYFCASGEETQYFGPGTRLLVL.

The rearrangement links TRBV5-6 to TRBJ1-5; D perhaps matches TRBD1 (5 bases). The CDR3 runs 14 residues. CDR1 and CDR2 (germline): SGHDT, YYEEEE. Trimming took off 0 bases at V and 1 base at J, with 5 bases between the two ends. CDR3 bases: TGTGCCAGCAGCTTGGGGGGGAGCAATCAGCCCCAGCATTTT. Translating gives CASSLGGSNQPQHF.

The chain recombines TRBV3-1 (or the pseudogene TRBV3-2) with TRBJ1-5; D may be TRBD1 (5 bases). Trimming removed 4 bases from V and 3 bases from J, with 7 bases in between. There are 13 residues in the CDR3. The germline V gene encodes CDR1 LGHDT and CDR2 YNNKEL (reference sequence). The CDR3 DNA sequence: TGTGCCAGCAGCCCACAGGTCAATCAGCCCCAGCATTTT. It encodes CASSPQVNQPQHF.

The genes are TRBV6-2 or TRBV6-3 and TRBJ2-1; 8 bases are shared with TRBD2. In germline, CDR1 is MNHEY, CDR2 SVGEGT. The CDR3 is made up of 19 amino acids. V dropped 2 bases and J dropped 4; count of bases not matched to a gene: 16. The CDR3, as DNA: TGTGCCAGCAGTTACCCCTACCGGGAGGGCCCCGCGGGGTACAATGAGCAGTTCTTC. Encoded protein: CASSYPYREGPAGYNEQFF.

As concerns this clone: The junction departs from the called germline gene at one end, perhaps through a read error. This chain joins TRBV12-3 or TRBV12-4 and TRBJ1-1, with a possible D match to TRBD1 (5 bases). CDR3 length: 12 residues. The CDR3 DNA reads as TGTGCAAGCAGGGTAGGGAACACTGAAGCTTTCTTT. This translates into CASRVGNTEAFF.

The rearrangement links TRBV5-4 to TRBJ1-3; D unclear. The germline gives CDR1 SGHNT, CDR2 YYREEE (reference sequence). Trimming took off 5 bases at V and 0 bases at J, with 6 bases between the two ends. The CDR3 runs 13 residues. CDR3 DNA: TGTGCCAGCAGAAGAGACTCTGGAAACACCATATATTTT. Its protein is CASRRDSGNTIYF.

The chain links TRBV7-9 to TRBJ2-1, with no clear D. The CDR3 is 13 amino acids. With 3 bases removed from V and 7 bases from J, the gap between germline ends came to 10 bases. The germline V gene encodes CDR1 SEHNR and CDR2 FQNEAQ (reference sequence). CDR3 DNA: TGTGCCAGCAGCTTTCCCGCTGGGAATGAGCAGTTCTTC. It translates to CASSFPAGNEQFF.

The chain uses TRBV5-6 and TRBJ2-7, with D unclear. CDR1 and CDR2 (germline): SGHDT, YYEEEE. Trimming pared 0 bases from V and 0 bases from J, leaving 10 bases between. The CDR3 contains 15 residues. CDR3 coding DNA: TGTGCCAGCAGCTTGGGAAGTCTTAGCTCCTACGAGCAGTACGTC. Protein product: CASSLGSLSSYEQYV.

The chain's CDR3 is CASFTKSSGNTIYF. CDR3 DNA sequence: TGTGCCAGCTTTACGAAAAGCTCTGGAAACACCATATATTTT. The chain links TRBV6-5 to TRBJ1-3; D remains unclear. V shed 8 bases and J shed 0 bases, with 11 bases lying between them. This CDR3 is built from 14 residues. Germline-derived CDR1 and CDR2 are MNHEY and SVGAGI.

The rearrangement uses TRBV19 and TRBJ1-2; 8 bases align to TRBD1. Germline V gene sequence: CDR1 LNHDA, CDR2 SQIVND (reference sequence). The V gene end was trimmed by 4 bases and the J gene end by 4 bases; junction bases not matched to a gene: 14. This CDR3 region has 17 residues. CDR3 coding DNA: TGTGCCAGTAGTAACATTCAAGGACAGGGCAAGGCCTATGGCTACACCTTC. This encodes CASSNIQGQGKAYGYTF.

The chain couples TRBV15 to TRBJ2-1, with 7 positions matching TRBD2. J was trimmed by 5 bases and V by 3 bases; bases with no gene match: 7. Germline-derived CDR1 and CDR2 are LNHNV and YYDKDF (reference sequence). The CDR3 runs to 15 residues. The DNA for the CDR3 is TGTGCCACCAGCAGTTTAGCGGGTACCGACAATGAGCAGTTCTTC. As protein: CATSSLAGTDNEQFF.

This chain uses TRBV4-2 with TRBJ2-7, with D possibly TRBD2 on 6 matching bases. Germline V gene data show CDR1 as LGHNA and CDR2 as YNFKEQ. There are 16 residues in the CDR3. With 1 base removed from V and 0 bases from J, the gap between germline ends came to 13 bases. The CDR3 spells CASSQAGRDSSYEQYF. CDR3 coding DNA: TGTGCCAGCAGCCAAGCGGGCAGGGACTCCTCCTACGAGCAGTACTTC.

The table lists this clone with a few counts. The CDR3 here is CASSKHAPSSGNTIYF. The CDR3 DNA is TGTGCCAGCAGCAAACACGCACCCAGCTCTGGAAACACCATATATTTT. The chain recombines TRBV21-1 with TRBJ1-3; the listed D gene, TRBD1, was not tested against the DNA. TRBV21-1 is shown as a pseudogene. The CDR3 spans 16 residues.

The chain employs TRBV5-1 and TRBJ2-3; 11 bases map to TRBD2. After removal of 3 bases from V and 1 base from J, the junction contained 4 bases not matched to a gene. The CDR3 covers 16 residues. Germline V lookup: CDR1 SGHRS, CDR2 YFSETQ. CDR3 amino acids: CASSSGLAGRTDTQYF. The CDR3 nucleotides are TGCGCCAGCAGCTCCGGACTAGCGGGCCGCACAGATACGCAGTATTTT.

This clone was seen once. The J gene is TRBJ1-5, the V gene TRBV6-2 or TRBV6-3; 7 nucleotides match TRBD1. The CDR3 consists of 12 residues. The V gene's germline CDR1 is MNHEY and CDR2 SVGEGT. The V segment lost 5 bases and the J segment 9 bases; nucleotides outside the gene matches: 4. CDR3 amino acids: CASSHRGGPQHF. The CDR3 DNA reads TGTGCCAGCAGTCACAGGGGAGGGCCCCAGCATTTT.